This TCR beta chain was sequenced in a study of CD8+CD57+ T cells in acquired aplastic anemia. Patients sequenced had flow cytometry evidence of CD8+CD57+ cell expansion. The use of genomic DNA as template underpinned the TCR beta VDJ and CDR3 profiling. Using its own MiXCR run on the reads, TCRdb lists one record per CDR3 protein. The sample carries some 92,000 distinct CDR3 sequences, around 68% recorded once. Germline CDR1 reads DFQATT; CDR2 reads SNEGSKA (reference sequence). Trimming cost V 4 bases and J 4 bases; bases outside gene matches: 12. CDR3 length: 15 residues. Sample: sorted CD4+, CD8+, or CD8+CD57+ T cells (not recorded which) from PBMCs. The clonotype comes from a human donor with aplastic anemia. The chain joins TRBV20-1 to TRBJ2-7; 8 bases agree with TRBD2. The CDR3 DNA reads TGCAGTGCTACAAGCCGGGTAGCGGGGAATTACGAGCAGTACTTC. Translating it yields CSATSRVAGNYEQYF.